This T cell receptor (beta chain) was sequenced for a study of spatial heterogeneity in lung cancer. Time point indicated: sample taken at primary tumor resection. A total of over 70 untreated early-stage non-small cell lung cancer patients served as donors. Deletions cut 6 bases from V and 4 bases from J, with 13 bases between. Per the germline V gene, CDR1 is SQVTM and CDR2 is ANQGSEA. The CDR3 runs 12 residues. One entry per CDR3 protein results from TCRdb running MiXCR on the 5' RACE reads. The data hold some 96,000 distinct CDR3 sequences, with 3.5% to 5% observed a single time. General study points: Coverage estimated for tumor T cells reached roughly 7% for alpha chains and 12% to 15% for beta chains. Tumors with more nonsynonymous mutations had more expanded intratumoral alpha and beta TCRs.

This clonotype was seen only a few times. Its antigen is unidentified. The TCR sequence derives from a male donor with early-stage non-small cell lung cancer. Here the sequenced sample was lung tumor tissue, taken at surgery. This chain links TRBV29-1 with TRBJ2-7; D remains ambiguous. The CDR3 loop reads CSVGELGYEQYF. Written as DNA, the CDR3 is TGCAGCGTCGGAGAGCTGGGGTACGAGCAGTACTTC.